A single sample is the source of the 24 T cell receptor beta chains below, sequenced in a study of a mutant IDH1 vaccine in newly diagnosed glioma. Time point described: baseline, week 1 (first vaccination visit). Sample treatment: pre-vaccination baseline after standard-of-care therapy. The table came from immunoSEQ multiplex PCR; TCRdb's copy has only in-frame clones and leaves some out. Of around 37,000 clones in the sample, 80% to 95% are singletons; the top ten hold about a sixth. Sequences were derived from PBMCs, sampled from a glioma patient treated with radiotherapy, temozolomide or both. The receptors shown here come from a man between 18 and 29 years old with glioma.

The chain recombines TRBV4-2 with TRBJ1-2; TRBD1 might be the D (5 bases). CDR3 length: 17 residues. V was clipped by 1 base and J by 5 bases, with 20 bases between them. Germline CDR1 is LGHNA and CDR2 is YNFKEQ. Here the CDR3 reads CASSQGKGGVGGYGYTF. CDR3 nucleotides: TGTGCCAGCAGCCAAGGGAAGGGAGGTGTGGGGGGGTATGGCTACACCTTC.

The rearrangement uses TRBV29-1 and TRBJ1-2; 8 nucleotides line up with TRBD1. CDR1 and CDR2 from the germline V gene are SQVTM and ANQGSEA. The CDR3 runs 12 residues. J was trimmed by 7 bases and V by 7 bases; bases with no gene match: 8. The CDR3 DNA is TGCAGCGCCTTGGGACAGGCGGGTGGCTACACCTTC. Amino acid sequence: CSALGQAGGYTF.

V and J are TRBV29-1 and TRBJ2-1; 13 positions match TRBD2. Germline loops: CDR1 SQVTM, CDR2 ANQGSEA. This CDR3 has 19 residues. V was clipped by 3 bases and J by 7 bases; unmatched bases: 18. CDR3 sequence: CSVDRTSGSSPTMGNEQFF. As DNA, the CDR3 is TGCAGCGTTGACCGGACTAGCGGGAGTTCCCCCACAATGGGGAATGAGCAGTTCTTC.

V gene TRBV29-1 combines with J gene TRBJ1-1; D unclear. Germline loops: CDR1 SQVTM, CDR2 ANQGSEA. The V end was cut by 7 bases, the J end by 0 bases, with 3 bases between. The CDR3 is 10 residues long. This CDR3 reads CSALNTEAFF. CDR3 in DNA: TGCAGCGCCCTGAACACTGAAGCTTTCTTT.

The V and J genes are TRBV10-3 and TRBJ1-1; 8 nucleotides agree with TRBD1. J gave up 5 bases and V 5 bases, and 7 bases lay outside the gene matches. The CDR3 has 14 amino acids. Germline V lookup: CDR1 ENHRY, CDR2 SYGVKD. CDR3 nucleotide sequence: TGTGCCATCAGTCAGAGAGGGACAGGAACTGAAGCTTTCTTT. Residues: CAISQRGTGTEAFF.

This clone was seen only a few times. This chain joins TRBV7-9 and TRBJ2-4, with D perhaps TRBD1 (6 bases). Trimming cost V 0 bases and J 6 bases, with 15 bases left between them. There are 16 residues in the CDR3. Germline V gene lookup returns CDR1 SEHNR and CDR2 FQNEAQ (reference sequence). CDR3 sequence reads: CASSLAGGTGRNIQYF. CDR3 sequence (DNA): TGTGCCAGCAGCTTAGCTGGGGGCACTGGGAGAAACATTCAGTACTTC.

The J gene is TRBJ2-1, the V gene TRBV4-2, with D unclear. Germline CDR1 reads LGHNA; CDR2 reads YNFKEQ. The V end lost 2 bases, the J end lost 0 bases, and 2 bases lay between the germline ends. The CDR3 contains 13 residues. The CDR3: CASSQSSYNEQFF. The CDR3 coding sequence is TGTGCCAGCAGCCAAAGCTCCTACAATGAGCAGTTCTTC.

The chain is built from TRBV6-1 and TRBJ1-4; no reliable D call. Germline CDR1 is MNHNS and CDR2 is SASEGT. This CDR3 spans 13 amino acids. The V end lost 3 bases, the J end lost 5 bases, and 7 bases lay between the germline ends. The CDR3 here is CASSEKGNEKLFF. The CDR3 DNA is TGTGCCAGCAGTGAGAAGGGCAATGAAAAACTGTTTTTT.

The chain uses TRBV18 and TRBJ1-5, with D perhaps matching TRBD1 (5 bases). Trimming left V 2 bases short and J 7 bases short, with 12 bases between. CDR3 length: 14 residues. The germline CDR1 and CDR2 sequences are KGHSH and LQKENI. DNA of the CDR3: TGTGCCAGCTCACCAGAAGGGGCTGGACAGCCCCAGCATTTT. Its protein is CASSPEGAGQPQHF.

This chain connects TRBV30 to TRBJ1-1; TRBD1 agrees at 7 bases. The CDR3 covers 17 residues. The junction had 19 bases not matched to a gene; V was cut back by 4 bases and J by 5 bases. Germline-derived CDR1 and CDR2 are GTSNPN and SVGIG (reference sequence). The chain's CDR3 is CAWNWGRGFGRGTEAFF. CDR3 DNA sequence: TGTGCCTGGAATTGGGGCAGGGGGTTCGGTCGGGGGACTGAAGCTTTCTTT.

The V gene is TRBV6-5, the J gene TRBJ2-7; D unresolved. This CDR3 is 12 amino acids long. Germline V lookup: CDR1 MNHEY, CDR2 SVGAGI. Trimming stripped 0 bases from V and 5 bases from J, with 5 bases between. The CDR3 reads CASSYSTNEQYF. CDR3 in DNA: TGTGCCAGCAGTTACTCGACGAACGAGCAGTACTTC.

The chain has TRBV6-5 and TRBJ2-1; the D gene is possibly TRBD2 (6 bases). Germline CDR1 and CDR2: MNHEY and SVGAGI. V was clipped by 0 bases and J by 6 bases, with 15 bases between them. This CDR3 spans 16 amino acids. As DNA, the CDR3 is TGTGCCAGCAGTTACTCAGGGACTTCACTCCTCAATGAGCAGTTCTTC. This translates into CASSYSGTSLLNEQFF.

The genes are TRBV6-6 and TRBJ2-1; D possibly corresponds to TRBD2 (5 bases). The CDR3 contains 16 residues. Germline CDR1 is MNHNY and CDR2 is SVGAGI (reference sequence). Trimming took 4 bases from V and 7 from J, leaving 20 bases between them. CDR3 nucleotide sequence: TGTGCCAGCAGTTCCGCTGATGGACCCCCGGGGAATGAGCAGTTCTTC. The encoded protein is CASSSADGPPGNEQFF.

J is TRBJ1-2 and V is TRBV9; 8 nucleotides line up with TRBD1. Germline CDR1 and CDR2: SGDLS and YYNGEE. The CDR3 consists of 15 residues. Unmatched junction bases numbered 15, after V lost 7 bases and J lost 7 bases. CDR3: CASAPSGGTGSGYTF. The CDR3, as DNA: TGTGCCAGCGCGCCCTCGGGTGGGACAGGTAGTGGCTACACCTTC.

The V and J genes are TRBV6-5 and TRBJ1-2; TRBD1 matches at 7 bases. This CDR3 comprises 13 residues. Germline-derived CDR1 and CDR2 are MNHEY and SVGAGI. The ends lost 2 bases at V and 6 bases at J; junction bases unmatched: 3. In DNA, the CDR3 is TGTGCCAGCAGTTACCCAGGGGGAAATGGCTACACCTTC. Translated, it gives CASSYPGGNGYTF.

This clone has only one observation. The V and J genes are TRBV10-2 and TRBJ1-5; D is undetermined. Looked up from germline, CDR1 is WSHSY and CDR2 is SAAADI. This CDR3 is built from 12 residues. Trimming shortened V by 0 bases and J by 9 bases, and 6 bases separated the two germline ends. This CDR3 reads CASSESVGPQHF. CDR3 in DNA: TGCGCCAGCAGTGAGTCGGTGGGGCCCCAGCATTTT.

With regard to this clone: This specimen includes other DNA sequences encoding the same CDR3. The chain recombines TRBV5-6 with TRBJ2-1, with D perhaps TRBD2 (6 bases). The length of the CDR3 is 13 residues. Trimming shortened V by 3 bases and J by 7 bases, and 11 bases separated the two germline ends. Germline V gene data show CDR1 as SGHDT and CDR2 as YYEEEE. The CDR3 region is CASSSGVGNEQFF. The CDR3 nucleotides are TGTGCCAGCAGCTCGGGGGTTGGTAATGAGCAGTTCTTC.

The V call is TRBV30, the J call TRBJ2-7; tentatively, D is TRBD1 (6 bases). Germline-derived CDR1 and CDR2 are GTSNPN and SVGIG (reference sequence). This CDR3 is 14 amino acids long. The V and J ends lost 1 base and 5 bases respectively, with 15 bases between them. The CDR3 DNA follows: TGTGCCTGGAGTGAAGGGGGTTCGGTCAACGAGCAGTACTTC. This gives the protein CAWSEGGSVNEQYF. The full variable domain, in which reference TRBV30 and TRBJ2-7 provide the parts outside the CDR3, is SQTIHQWPATLVQPVGSPLSLECTVEGTSNPNLYWYRQAAGRGLQLLFYSVGIGQISSEVPQNLSASRPQDRQFILSSKKLLLSDSGFYLCAWSEGGSVNEQYFGPGTRLTVT.

V is TRBV30 and J is TRBJ1-4; 7 bases match TRBD1. This CDR3 contains 13 residues. Germline CDR1 is GTSNPN and CDR2 is SVGIG (reference sequence). Trimming took 4 bases from V and 7 from J; bases not matched to a gene: 6. CDR3 region: CAWNGQGGEKLFF. In DNA form, the CDR3 reads TGTGCCTGGAATGGCCAGGGGGGTGAAAAACTGTTTTTT.

This clone was detected a few times. The chain employs TRBV4-3 and TRBJ1-4; D call uncertain. The CDR3 is 14 residues long. The V end was cut by 1 base, the J end by 0 bases, with 3 bases between. Germline CDR1 is LGHNA and CDR2 is YSLEER. CDR3 protein: CASSQGSTNEKLFF. For the CDR3, the DNA is TGCGCCAGCAGCCAAGGATCAACTAATGAAAAACTGTTTTTT.

This chain connects TRBV5-1 to TRBJ2-7, with 7 bases fitting TRBD1. The CDR3 contains 14 residues. After removal of 2 bases from V and 7 bases from J, the junction contained 9 bases not matched to a gene. From germline, CDR1 is SGHRS and CDR2 YFSETQ. Here the CDR3 reads CASSLGTTRGEQYF. The CDR3 DNA sequence: TGCGCCAGCAGCTTAGGAACAACCAGGGGGGAGCAGTACTTC.

In its sample, this clone was seen once. This CDR3 is CASSTWGEGTYEQYF. The CDR3 bases are TGTGCCAGCAGTACTTGGGGGGAGGGTACCTACGAGCAGTACTTC. The chain joins TRBV28 to TRBJ2-7, with 7 bases aligning to TRBD2. This CDR3 comprises 15 residues. Trimming took 5 bases from V and 2 from J; bases not matched to a gene: 9. The germline V gene has CDR1 MDHEN and CDR2 SYDVKM.

The gene calls are TRBV6-5 and TRBJ2-6; D call uncertain. The CDR3 has 13 residues. CDR1 and CDR2 (germline): MNHEY, SVGAGI. With 8 bases removed from V and 0 bases from J, the gap between germline ends came to 5 bases. CDR3 region: CASFPSGANVLTF. The CDR3 region has the DNA TGTGCCAGCTTTCCCTCTGGGGCCAACGTCCTGACTTTC.

The chain employs TRBV29-1 and TRBJ2-7, with D perhaps matching TRBD1 (6 bases). V was pared by 3 bases and J by 2 bases, with 17 bases between. The CDR3 is 15 residues long. Germline CDR1 and CDR2: SQVTM and ANQGSEA. CDR3 residues: CSVESSDRPPYEQYF. The CDR3 nucleotides are TGCAGCGTTGAGAGCTCTGACAGGCCGCCCTACGAGCAGTACTTC.